This T cell receptor beta chain was sequenced for a study of cytomegalovirus exposure and HLA in healthy donors. With V trimmed by 6 bases and J by 3 bases, 8 bases remained unmatched. The CDR3 loop spans 15 amino acids. From germline, CDR1 is MDHEN and CDR2 SYDVKM. Primers: 60 Vbeta forward and 13 Jbeta reverse. TCRdb keeps only in-frame clones here, not all; method: immunoSEQ multiplex PCR. The table records about 160,000 clones, about 80% of them present only once. The clonotype originates from a female donor in good health and CMV-seronegative. The V call is TRBV28, the J call TRBJ2-1; 7 nucleotides match TRBD2. The material sequenced was PBMCs. The CDR3 DNA follows: TGTGCCAGCAGGGGAGGGTCTAGCGGCTACAATGAGCAGTTCTTC. Protein sequence: CASRGGSSGYNEQFF.